The 8 T cell receptor beta chains reported below all come from one sample, sequenced in a study of radiotherapy plus CTLA-4 blockade in lung cancer (dated by TCRdb to 2016 to 2019). Library preparation was by the immunoSEQ multiplex PCR assay. TCRdb provides this immuneACCESS table in a form limited to in-frame rearrangements. Some clones are lacking; in checked studies, under half of them reflect an unresolved V gene, and why the rest are absent is not known. Within this sample are some 52,000 clones, with 65% to 85% of them counted one time only. Around 3.2% of the sample belongs to the ten largest clones. The starting material was peripheral blood, obtained from a patient treated with radiotherapy plus ipilimumab. The receptors here all came from a human donor with non-small cell lung cancer who had a partial response to radiotherapy plus ipilimumab.

The DNA of the CDR3 is TGTGCCAGCAGTTCCCCCGCGGGACAGGGAAACAATGAGCAGTTCTTC. This encodes CASSSPAGQGNNEQFF. This chain uses TRBV28 with TRBJ2-1, with 9 bases that match TRBD1. CDR1 and CDR2 from the germline V gene are MDHEN and SYDVKM. Trimming cost V 4 bases and J 5 bases; bases outside gene matches: 9. This CDR3 has 16 residues.

CDR3 residues: CASSPPGGAETQYF. In nucleotides, the CDR3 is TGTGCCAGCAGCCCGCCCGGGGGGGCAGAGACCCAGTACTTC. The chain carries TRBV11-3 and TRBJ2-5; 8 positions match TRBD2. The CDR3 has 14 amino acids. V dropped 5 bases and J dropped 4; count of bases not matched to a gene: 6. Germline lookup yields CDR1 SGHNT and CDR2 YENEEA.

This clone was seen a handful of times. Other nucleotide sequences in the sample specify the same CDR3. CDR3 loop: CASSARQNTEAFF. Here the CDR3 DNA reads TGTGCCAGCAGCGCCCGACAGAACACTGAAGCTTTCTTT. The chain uses TRBV9 and TRBJ1-1; D is uncertain. Deletions cut 3 bases from V and 1 base from J, with 7 bases between. Per germline, CDR1 SGDLS and CDR2 YYNGEE. The CDR3 runs to 13 residues.

The J gene is TRBJ2-3, the V gene TRBV10-3; D unclear. The CDR3 runs to 14 residues. Germline V gene sequence: CDR1 ENHRY, CDR2 SYGVKD. Trimming cost V 4 bases and J 4 bases, with 12 bases left between them. CDR3 sequence reads: CAISGSPVSDTQYF. CDR3 nucleotide sequence: TGTGCCATCAGTGGGAGCCCCGTGTCAGATACGCAGTATTTT.

CDR3 nucleotide sequence: TGTGCCAGCAGCGGGCCGGGACAGGGGAAGTCCTCCTACGAGCAGTACTTC. Protein product: CASSGPGQGKSSYEQYF. The chain is built from TRBV5-4 and TRBJ2-7, with 10 positions matching TRBD1. The V gene's germline CDR1 is SGHNT and CDR2 YYREEE (reference sequence). The CDR3 runs to 17 residues. Germline trimming cut 4 bases from V and 0 bases from J; bases unmatched to any gene: 10.

CDR3 in DNA: TGTGCCAGCAGTGAACTAGCGGGGGGGATCAAAAACATTCAGTACTTC. Translation gives CASSELAGGIKNIQYF. V usage is TRBV2 and J usage is TRBJ2-4; 12 positions agree with TRBD2. Germline lookup yields CDR1 SNHLY and CDR2 FYNNEI. The CDR3 loop spans 16 amino acids. J was trimmed by 3 bases and V by 2 bases; bases with no gene match: 2.

The chain combines TRBV6-6 with TRBJ2-7, with 10 bases identical to TRBD1. Unmatched junction bases numbered 4, after V lost 5 bases and J lost 3 bases. This CDR3 comprises 14 residues. Germline V gene lookup returns CDR1 MNHNY and CDR2 SVGAGI (reference sequence). CDR3 loop: CASSGRTGGYEQYF. The CDR3 DNA follows: TGTGCCAGCAGTGGTCGGACAGGGGGCTACGAGCAGTACTTC.

The chain is built from TRBV6-5 and TRBJ1-2; 7 bases line up with TRBD1. V lost 7 bases to trimming and J lost 2 bases; unmatched junction nucleotides: 1. Looked up from germline, CDR1 is MNHEY and CDR2 is SVGAGI. This CDR3 region has 12 residues. This chain's CDR3 is CASMDRNYGYTF. Here the CDR3 DNA reads TGTGCCAGCATGGACAGGAACTATGGCTACACCTTC.